This TCR beta chain is drawn from a study of cytomegalovirus exposure and HLA in healthy donors. Points from the study as a whole: Among the CMV-associated chains, a few were confirmed in vitro as specific for CMV antigens. Being productive about 90% or about 30% of the time was typical of most TCR beta V segments in an earlier analysis.

For this clone: The antigen is not known. The sample contains more than one DNA sequence encoding this CDR3.

Primers for the PCR totalled 60 Vbeta and 13 Jbeta. This table comes from immunoSEQ multiplex PCR, and its TCRdb copy is limited to in-frame clones, with some not included. The sample carries about 190,000 clones, about 77% recorded once. The CDR3 runs to 19 residues. The junction had 17 bases not matched to a gene; V was cut back by 4 bases and J by 4 bases. This TCR was sampled from a man aged 25 to 40 in good health and CMV-seropositive. Specimen: PBMCs. The rearrangement uses TRBV23-1 and TRBJ2-1; 9 nucleotides align to TRBD1. Being an ORF, TRBV23-1 has a function that is uncertain. The CDR3 nucleotides are TGCGCCAGCAGTCCAGACGGAGCTTACGGGACAGGGATGTACAATGAGCAGTTCTTC. It is translated as CASSPDGAYGTGMYNEQFF.